Presented here are 16 T cell receptor beta chains from one specimen sequenced in a study of T cells in Graves' hyperthyroidism and ophthalmopathy. RNA transcripts served as the template for amplifying TCR beta CDR3 regions. TCR CDR3 regions were first amplified by RT-PCR with HTBI primers. Using its own MiXCR run on the multiplex PCR reads, TCRdb lists one record per CDR3 protein. The profile covers 500,000 to 800,000 distinct CDR3 sequences, with 14% appearing a single time and roughly an eighth taken by the ten largest. Sample: blood. The receptor source for this set is a woman aged 45 to 65 with Graves' ophthalmopathy.

In this sample, this clonotype turned up many times. The CDR3 loop is CSASSGGSVYEQYF. The CDR3, as DNA: TGCAGTGCTAGTTCCGGGGGGAGTGTTTACGAGCAGTACTTC. The chain recombines TRBV20-1 with TRBJ2-7; 7 nucleotides match TRBD2. Trimming removed 3 bases from V and 4 bases from J; junction bases left unmatched: 9. Germline loops: CDR1 DFQATT, CDR2 SNEGSKA (reference sequence). This CDR3 has 14 residues.

This clonotype was observed many times. J is TRBJ2-2 and V is TRBV7-2, with a weak D call TRBD2 (5 bases). The CDR3 spans 14 residues. Germline CDR1 is SGHTA and CDR2 is FQGNSA. Trimming removed 5 bases at V and 2 bases at J, with 9 bases between. Here the CDR3 DNA reads TGTGCCAGCAGCCCCAGGACTAACACCGGGGAGCTGTTTTTT. Its protein product is CASSPRTNTGELFF.

There are many counts of this clonotype. The V call is TRBV5-1, the J call TRBJ2-1; 8 nucleotides agree with TRBD1. Germline trimming cut 4 bases from V and 10 bases from J; bases unmatched to any gene: 10. This CDR3 region has 14 residues. From germline, CDR1 is SGHRS and CDR2 YFSETQ. This chain's CDR3 is CASSGDRIIDEQFF. In DNA, the CDR3 is TGCGCCAGCAGCGGGGACAGGATCATCGACGAGCAGTTCTTC.

This clonotype was detected only a few times. The J gene is TRBJ2-3, the V gene TRBV4-3; D gene unclear. The CDR3 length is 12 residues. Germline lookup yields CDR1 LGHNA and CDR2 YSLEER. V lost 1 base and J lost 4, with 3 bases in between. The CDR3 DNA follows: TGCGCCAGCAGCCAAGCTCCAGATACGCAGTATTTT. Protein sequence: CASSQAPDTQYF.

This clonotype has a count of ten or more. J is TRBJ2-3 and V is TRBV18; TRBD2 matches at 9 bases. With 1 base clipped from V and 4 bases from J, the junction kept 3 bases outside the gene matches. Germline V CDR1 and CDR2: KGHSH, LQKENI. This CDR3 is 15 amino acids long. CDR3 in DNA: TGTGCCAGCTCACCACTAGCGGGAGTGGCAGATACGCAGTATTTT. This gives the protein CASSPLAGVADTQYF.

This clonotype was recorded at least ten times. This chain links TRBV7-9 with TRBJ1-6; a possible D gene is TRBD1 (6 bases). The length of the CDR3 is 16 residues. Trimming stripped 1 base from V and 7 bases from J, with 14 bases between. From germline, CDR1 is SEHNR and CDR2 FQNEAQ (reference sequence). The CDR3 is CASSLDGGRRNSPLHF. The CDR3 nucleotides are TGTGCCAGCAGCTTAGATGGGGGCCGTCGAAATTCACCCCTCCACTTT.

This clonotype has at least ten counts. The chain couples TRBV12-3 or TRBV12-4 to TRBJ2-3; tentatively, D is TRBD1 or TRBD2 (5 bases each). V dropped 7 bases and J dropped 2 bases, with 19 bases sitting between them. CDR3 length: 16 residues. The CDR3 DNA sequence: TGTGCCAGCACTCCCGGGGCGGCGACTACCACAGATACGCAGTATTTT. As protein: CASTPGAATTTDTQYF.

Ten or more counts support this clonotype. The chain combines TRBV7-2 with TRBJ2-1, with TRBD1 as a possible D gene (5 bases). Germline V gene sequence: CDR1 SGHTA, CDR2 FQGNSA. V was shortened by 5 bases and J by 0 bases, with 20 bases between the two germline ends. The CDR3 is 18 residues long. This CDR3 reads CASSPGVGRVSSYNEQFF. In DNA, the CDR3 is TGTGCCAGCAGCCCCGGCGTGGGCAGGGTAAGCTCCTACAATGAGCAGTTCTTC. The whole variable domain, remainder taken from reference TRBV7-2 and TRBJ2-1, is GAGVSQSPSNKVTEKGKDVELRCDPISGHTALYWYRQSLGQGLEFLIYFQGNSAPDKSGLPSDRFSAERTGGSVSTLTIQRTQQEDSAVYLCASSPGVGRVSSYNEQFFGPGTRLTVL.

The rearrangement uses TRBV19 and TRBJ2-5, with D hard to call. V dropped 5 bases and J dropped 4 bases, with 14 bases sitting between them. The germline V gene encodes CDR1 LNHDA and CDR2 SQIVND (reference sequence). CDR3 size: 14 residues. Written as DNA, the CDR3 is TGTGCCAGTAGTTGGTGGGGTGTGGGAGAGACCCAGTACTTC. Amino acid sequence: CASSWWGVGETQYF. Complete variable domain (other parts from reference TRBV19 and TRBJ2-5): DGGITQSPKYLFRKEGQNVTLSCEQNLNHDAMYWYRQDPGQGLRLIYYSQIVNDFQKGDIAEGYSVSREKKESFPLTVTSAQKNPTAFYLCASSWWGVGETQYFGPGTRLLVL.

This clonotype was detected many times. The chain carries TRBV30 and TRBJ1-1; D call uncertain. This CDR3 is built from 12 residues. V was shortened by 2 bases and J by 7 bases, with 11 bases between the two germline ends. The germline V gene encodes CDR1 GTSNPN and CDR2 SVGIG (reference sequence). CDR3 bases: TGTGCCTGGAGTAGCGGGTACCTTGAAGCTTTCTTT. Residues: CAWSSGYLEAFF.

In this sample, this clonotype turned up many times. The chain links TRBV15 to TRBJ1-2, with a weak D call TRBD1 (5 bases). V lost 1 base and J lost 2, with 11 bases in between. Germline V gives CDR1 LNHNV, CDR2 YYDKDF (reference sequence). The CDR3 covers 15 residues. CDR3 residues: CATSRGQPRNYGYTF. In nucleotides, the CDR3 is TGTGCCACCAGCAGAGGACAGCCGAGGAACTATGGCTACACCTTC.

There are many counts of this clonotype. This rearrangement joins TRBV27 to TRBJ2-3, with 10 bases aligning to TRBD2. The CDR3 contains 16 residues. The germline V gene encodes CDR1 MNHEY and CDR2 SMNVEV (reference sequence). Germline trimming cut 5 bases from V and 3 bases from J; bases unmatched to any gene: 8. Here the CDR3 DNA reads TGTGCCAGCAGTATCTCAGCGGGAGGGCCGACAGATACGCAGTATTTT. It yields the protein CASSISAGGPTDTQYF.

This clonotype has at least ten counts. V gene TRBV3-1 combines with J gene TRBJ1-5; tentative D call: TRBD1 (5 bases). Trimming cost V 2 bases and J 7 bases, with 12 bases left between them. The CDR3 contains 14 residues. Per germline, CDR1 LGHDT and CDR2 YNNKEL (reference sequence). The CDR3 DNA reads TGTGCCAGCAGCCAATCAGGGTATGACCAGCCCCAGCATTTT. Protein product: CASSQSGYDQPQHF. Full variable domain (missing parts from reference TRBV3-1 and TRBJ1-5): DTAVSQTPKYLVTQMGNDKSIKCEQNLGHDTMYWYKQDSKKFLKIMFSYNNKELIINETVPNRFSPKSPDKAHLNLHINSLELGDSAVYFCASSQSGYDQPQHFGDGTRLSIL.

This clonotype has a count of ten or more. The chain employs TRBV7-9 and TRBJ2-1, with D perhaps TRBD2 (5 bases). Germline V lookup: CDR1 SEHNR, CDR2 FQNEAQ (reference sequence). CDR3 length: 16 amino acids. Trimming removed 2 bases at V and 2 bases at J, with 13 bases between. CDR3 sequence (DNA): TGTGCCAGCAGCTTACGAAGCGGAATGGCCTACAATGAGCAGTTCTTC. The encoded protein is CASSLRSGMAYNEQFF.

This clonotype was observed a few times. V gene TRBV28 combines with J gene TRBJ2-7; 7 bases are shared with TRBD2. The CDR3 spans 12 residues. V trimming: 7 bases; J trimming: 8 bases; junction bases outside the gene matches: 8. Looked up from germline, CDR1 is MDHEN and CDR2 is SYDVKM. The CDR3: CASNLWGGQQYF. The CDR3 DNA follows: TGTGCCAGCAACTTATGGGGGGGACAGCAGTACTTC.

The V and J genes are TRBV6-2 or TRBV6-3 and TRBJ2-1; 9 positions agree with TRBD2. Germline CDR1 is MNHEY and CDR2 is SVGEGT. The CDR3 spans 16 residues. V lost 2 bases to trimming and J lost 4 bases; unmatched junction nucleotides: 6. DNA of the CDR3: TGTGCCAGCAGTTACGCGGGAGGGCCTGAGTACAATGAGCAGTTCTTC. It is translated as CASSYAGGPEYNEQFF.